This T cell receptor (beta chain) appears in the sequencing data of a study of T-cell reconstitution after alpha-beta-depleted transplantation in children. Study-wide points: High day-60 TCRbeta diversity in some patients came from surviving recipient T cells and thymic progenitors. Several hundred expanded graft clones reportedly were the source of alpha-beta T cells about two months after transplant. T-cell counts and diversity at one year following transplant were attributed mainly to newly produced T cells.

Preparation of the TCRbeta library involved a method that used unique molecular identifiers. Via MiXCR, TCRdb re-called the PCR reads, giving one row per CDR3 protein. The sample records about 900,000 distinct CDR3 sequences, around 30% being singletons. Notes on this clonotype: The antigen remains undetermined.

CDR1 and CDR2 from the germline V gene are SGHTA and FQGNSA. Trimming removed 4 bases at V and 8 bases at J, with 11 bases between. This CDR3 is 12 amino acids long. The material sequenced was PBMCs, mostly from graft donor cells, taken 360 days after TCRalphabeta/CD19-depleted stem cell transplant. The chain links TRBV7-2 to TRBJ1-2; D is ambiguous. This TCR was sampled from a boy in the first two years of life who had a stem cell transplant for SCID, so the T cells may come from the graft donor. CDR3 residues: CASSSRGSGYTF. The CDR3 bases are TGTGCCAGCAGCTCGCGAGGTTCGGGCTACACCTTC.